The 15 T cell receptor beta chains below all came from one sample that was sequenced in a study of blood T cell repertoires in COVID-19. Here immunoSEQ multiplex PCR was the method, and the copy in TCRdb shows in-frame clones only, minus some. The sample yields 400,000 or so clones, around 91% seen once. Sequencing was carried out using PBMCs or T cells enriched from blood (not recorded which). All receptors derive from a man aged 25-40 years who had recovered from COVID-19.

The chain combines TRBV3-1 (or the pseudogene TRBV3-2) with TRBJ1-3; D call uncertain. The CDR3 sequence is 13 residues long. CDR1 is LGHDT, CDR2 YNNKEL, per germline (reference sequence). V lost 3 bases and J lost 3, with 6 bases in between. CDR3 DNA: TGTGCCAGCAGCCAGACAAGTGGAAACACCATATATTTT. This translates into CASSQTSGNTIYF.

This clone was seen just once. CDR3 nucleotides: TGTGCCAGCAGCTTGGAAGCGGGAGTATACACCGGGGAGCTGTTTTTT. Its translation is CASSLEAGVYTGELFF. The gene calls are TRBV5-5 and TRBJ2-2; the match to TRBD2 covers 8 bases. This CDR3 has 16 amino acids. CDR1 is SGHKS, CDR2 YYEKEE, per germline (reference sequence). V shed 0 bases, J shed 3 bases, and the junction held 4 bases outside the gene matches.

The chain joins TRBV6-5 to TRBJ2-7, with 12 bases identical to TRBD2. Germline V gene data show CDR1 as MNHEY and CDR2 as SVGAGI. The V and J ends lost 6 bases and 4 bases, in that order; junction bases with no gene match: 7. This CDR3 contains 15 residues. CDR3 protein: CASSPTSGSFYEQYF. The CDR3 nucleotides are TGTGCCAGCAGCCCGACTAGCGGGAGTTTTTACGAGCAGTACTTC.

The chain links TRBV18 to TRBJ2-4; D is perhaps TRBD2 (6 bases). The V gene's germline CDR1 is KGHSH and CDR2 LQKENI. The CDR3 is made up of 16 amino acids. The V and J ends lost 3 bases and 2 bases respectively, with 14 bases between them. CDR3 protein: CASSPEGPGTKNIQYF. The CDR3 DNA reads TGTGCCAGCTCACCGGAGGGGCCTGGTACCAAAAACATTCAGTACTTC.

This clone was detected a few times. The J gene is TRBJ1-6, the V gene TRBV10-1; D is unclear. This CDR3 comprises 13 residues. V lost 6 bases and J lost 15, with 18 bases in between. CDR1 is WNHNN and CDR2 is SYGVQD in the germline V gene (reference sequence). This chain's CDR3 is CASSPVWREHLHF. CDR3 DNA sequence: TGCGCCAGCAGCCCCGTCTGGAGGGAACACCTCCACTTT.

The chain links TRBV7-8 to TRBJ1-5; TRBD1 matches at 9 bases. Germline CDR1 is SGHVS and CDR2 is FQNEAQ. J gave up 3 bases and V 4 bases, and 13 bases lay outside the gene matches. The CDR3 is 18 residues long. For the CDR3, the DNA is TGTGCCAGCAGCTCCCTTTTGGCGGGACAGGGCCACAATCAGCCCCAGCATTTT. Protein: CASSSLLAGQGHNQPQHF. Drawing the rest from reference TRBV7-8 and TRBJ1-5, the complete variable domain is GAGVSQSPRYKVAKRGQDVALRCDPISGHVSLFWYQQALGQGPEFLTYFQNEAQLDKSGLPSDRFFAERPEGSVSTLKIQRTQQEDSAVYLCASSSLLAGQGHNQPQHFGDGTRLSIL.

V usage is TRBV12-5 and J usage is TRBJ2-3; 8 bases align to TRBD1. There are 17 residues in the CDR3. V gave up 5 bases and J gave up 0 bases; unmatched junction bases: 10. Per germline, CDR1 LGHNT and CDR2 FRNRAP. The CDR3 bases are TGTGCTAGTGGTAGGAAAGGACAGGGCGCTAGCACAGATACGCAGTATTTT. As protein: CASGRKGQGASTDTQYF.

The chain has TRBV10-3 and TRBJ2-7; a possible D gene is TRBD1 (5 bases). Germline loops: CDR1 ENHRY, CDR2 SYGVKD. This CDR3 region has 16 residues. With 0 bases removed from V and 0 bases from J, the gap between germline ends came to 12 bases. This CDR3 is CAISESKGKYSYEQYF. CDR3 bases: TGTGCCATCAGTGAGTCGAAGGGGAAATACTCCTACGAGCAGTACTTC.

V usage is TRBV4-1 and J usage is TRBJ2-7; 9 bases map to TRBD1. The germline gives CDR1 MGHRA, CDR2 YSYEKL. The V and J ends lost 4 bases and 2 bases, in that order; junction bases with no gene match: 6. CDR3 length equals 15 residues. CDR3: CASSLLQGAAYEQYF. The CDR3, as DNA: TGCGCCAGCAGCCTCTTACAGGGGGCAGCCTACGAGCAGTACTTC.

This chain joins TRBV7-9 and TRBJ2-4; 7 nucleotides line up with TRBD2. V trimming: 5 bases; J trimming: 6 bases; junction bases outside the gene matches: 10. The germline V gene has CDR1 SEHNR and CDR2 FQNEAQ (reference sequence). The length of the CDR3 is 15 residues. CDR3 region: CASSAATSSRNIQYF. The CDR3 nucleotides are TGTGCCAGCAGCGCCGCGACTAGCTCCCGAAACATTCAGTACTTC.

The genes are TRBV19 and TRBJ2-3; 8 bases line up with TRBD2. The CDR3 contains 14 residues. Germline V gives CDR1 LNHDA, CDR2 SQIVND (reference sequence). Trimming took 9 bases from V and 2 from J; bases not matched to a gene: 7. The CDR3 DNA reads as TGTGCCAGCCAGCGCGGGAGGACCACAGATACGCAGTATTTT. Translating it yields CASQRGRTTDTQYF.

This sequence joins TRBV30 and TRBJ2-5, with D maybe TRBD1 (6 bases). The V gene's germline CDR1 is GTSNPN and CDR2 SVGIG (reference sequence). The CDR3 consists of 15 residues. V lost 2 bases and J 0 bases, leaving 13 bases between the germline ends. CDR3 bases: TGTGCCTGGAGTCTAGGACAGCTCGACCAAGAGACCCAGTACTTC. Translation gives CAWSLGQLDQETQYF.

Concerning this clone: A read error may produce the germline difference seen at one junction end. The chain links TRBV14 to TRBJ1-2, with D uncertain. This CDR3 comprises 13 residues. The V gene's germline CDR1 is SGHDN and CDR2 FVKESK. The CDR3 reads CASSQEGDYGYTF. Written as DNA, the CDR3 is TGTGCCAGCAGCCAAGAAGGAGACTACGGCTACACCTTC.

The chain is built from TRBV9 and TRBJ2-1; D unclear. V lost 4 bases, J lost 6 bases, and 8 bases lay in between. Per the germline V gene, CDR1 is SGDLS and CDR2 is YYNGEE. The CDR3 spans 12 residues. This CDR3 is CASSSPLNEQFF. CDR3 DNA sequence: TGTGCCAGCAGCTCCCCCCTCAATGAGCAGTTCTTC.

The CDR3 here is CASNRQGPYEQYF. Written as DNA, the CDR3 is TGTGCCAGCAATCGACAGGGCCCCTACGAGCAGTACTTC. The chain recombines TRBV28 with TRBJ2-7, with 7 bases that match TRBD1. CDR3 length: 13 amino acids. CDR1 is MDHEN, CDR2 SYDVKM, per germline. The V and J ends lost 7 bases and 2 bases, in that order; junction bases with no gene match: 5.